What follows are 10 T cell receptor beta chains derived from one specimen sequenced in a study of T cells in Graves' hyperthyroidism and ophthalmopathy. Authors of the study amplified TCR beta CDR3 regions from RNA transcripts. The primer set for the first-round RT-PCR of the TCR CDR3 was HTBI. MiXCR was run by TCRdb on the multiplex PCR reads, yielding one entry per CDR3 protein. The table lists 600,000 to 850,000 distinct CDR3 sequences, around 19% of them singletons, with approximately 15% in the top ten. Sequenced material: blood. These receptors were taken from a woman aged 45 to 65 with Graves' hyperthyroidism that later progressed to Graves' ophthalmopathy.

Note on this clonotype: This may be a read error, as it is one base from a much larger clone. This chain links TRBV15 with TRBJ1-2; no clear D. This CDR3 spans 15 amino acids. V was shortened by 7 bases and J by 3 bases, with 18 bases between the two germline ends. CDR1 is LNHNV and CDR2 is YYDKDF in the germline V gene (reference sequence). CDR3 nucleotides: TGTGCCACCAACAGCGATCGGACCGGGTACTATGGCTACACCTTC. It encodes CATNSDRTGYYGYTF. The whole variable domain, filled in from reference TRBV15 and TRBJ1-2, reads DAMVIQNPRYQVTQFGKPVTLSCSQTLNHNVMYWYQQKSSQAPKLLFHYYDKDFNNEADTPDNFQSRRPNTSFCFLDIRSPGLGDTAMYLCATNSDRTGYYGYTFGSGTRLTVV.

This clonotype was counted ten times or more. The chain carries TRBV5-1 and TRBJ2-3; tentative D call: TRBD2 (6 bases). CDR3 length: 14 residues. Per germline, CDR1 SGHRS and CDR2 YFSETQ. The ends were cut back, 6 bases at V and 0 bases at J, with 11 bases in the middle. The CDR3 reads CASKLAPSTDTQYF. The CDR3 DNA sequence: TGCGCCAGCAAGCTAGCGCCTAGCACAGATACGCAGTATTTT.

Concerning this clonotype itself: Sequence at one end of the junction differs from germline and may be a read error. CDR3 nucleotide sequence: TGTGCCAGCAACTTAGGGCCAGGGAGTAAAAAGCCCCAGCATTTT. Translated: CASNLGPGSKKPQHF. The chain uses TRBV7-9 and TRBJ1-5, with a possible D match to TRBD1 (5 bases). The CDR3 length is 15 residues. CDR1 SEHNR and CDR2 FQNEAQ come from the germline V gene (reference sequence). Filled out from reference TRBV7-9 and TRBJ1-5, the complete variable domain reads DTGVSQNPRHKITKRGQNVTFRCDPISEHNRLYWYRQTLGQGPEFLTYFQNEAQLEKSRLLSDRFSAERPKGSFSTLEIQRTEQGDSAMYLCASNLGPGSKKPQHFGDGTRLSIL.

The chain couples TRBV12-3 or TRBV12-4 to TRBJ2-4; TRBD1 matches 10 bases. V lost 6 bases to trimming and J lost 2 bases; unmatched junction nucleotides: 4. CDR3 size: 15 residues. This CDR3 is CASRDRGLPKNIQYF. Written as DNA, the CDR3 is TGTGCCAGCAGAGACAGGGGGCTACCCAAAAACATTCAGTACTTC.

This clonotype was observed many times. The rearrangement links TRBV7-9 to TRBJ2-1; D perhaps matches TRBD2 (7 bases). The CDR3 is 16 residues long. Germline-derived CDR1 and CDR2 are SEHNR and FQNEAQ (reference sequence). V was shortened by 1 base and J by 6 bases, with 16 bases between the two germline ends. In DNA form, the CDR3 reads TGTGCCAGCAGCTTAGGGGGGGGGGGCCGGCGCAATGAGCAGTTCTTC. It is translated as CASSLGGGGRRNEQFF. The full variable domain, rest sourced from reference TRBV7-9 and TRBJ2-1, is DTGVSQNPRHKITKRGQNVTFRCDPISEHNRLYWYRQTLGQGPEFLTYFQNEAQLEKSRLLSDRFSAERPKGSFSTLEIQRTEQGDSAMYLCASSLGGGGRRNEQFFGPGTRLTVL.

Many counts were recorded for this clonotype. The CDR3 is CASGQGILIGNQPQHF. CDR3 DNA sequence: TGTGCCAGCGGACAGGGAATCTTGATCGGCAATCAGCCCCAGCATTTT. The rearrangement links TRBV6-1 to TRBJ1-5; TRBD1 matches 8 bases. CDR1 and CDR2 (germline): MNHNS, SASEGT. J lost 2 bases, V lost 8 bases, and 11 bases had no gene match. CDR3 length: 16 amino acids.

This clonotype was picked up many times. The gene calls are TRBV11-2 and TRBJ1-2; D is uncertain. The CDR3 runs 14 residues. Trimming stripped 3 bases from V and 4 bases from J, with 12 bases between. CDR1 and CDR2 (germline): SGHAT, FQNNGV. CDR3 sequence (DNA): TGTGCCAGCAGCTTTGGCGGACGGACCTATGGCTACACCTTC. This gives the protein CASSFGGRTYGYTF.

This clonotype was counted only a few times. The chain carries TRBV6-1 and TRBJ1-2, with 12 positions matching TRBD1. Germline V gene data show CDR1 as MNHNS and CDR2 as SASEGT. V was clipped by 6 bases and J by 4 bases; unmatched bases: 6. CDR3 size: 15 residues. In DNA form, the CDR3 reads TGTGCCAGCAGGGGACAGGGGGCGGTTTTCTATGGCTACACCTTC. Translating gives CASRGQGAVFYGYTF.

The chain joins TRBV20-1 to TRBJ1-6; TRBD1 aligns across 7 bases. Trimming cost V 6 bases and J 7 bases; bases outside gene matches: 3. CDR1 is DFQATT, CDR2 SNEGSKA, per germline (reference sequence). The CDR3 is 12 residues long. The CDR3 loop is CSATGRNSPLHF. CDR3 nucleotide sequence: TGCAGTGCGACAGGGAGAAATTCACCCCTCCACTTT.

This clonotype was seen many times. This chain connects TRBV11-3 to TRBJ2-1, with D perhaps matching TRBD1 or TRBD2 (6 bases each). The CDR3 is 16 amino acids. Trimming cost V 5 bases and J 3 bases, with 17 bases left between them. Germline V gene data show CDR1 as SGHNT and CDR2 as YENEEA. CDR3 sequence: CASSPGGPGYYNEQFF. For the CDR3, the DNA is TGTGCCAGCAGCCCCGGGGGCCCCGGTTACTACAATGAGCAGTTCTTC.